This TCR beta chain was found in a study of long-term antiretroviral therapy in people with HIV. This clone was seen only a few times. No antigen is known for it. V shed 5 bases, J shed 7 bases, and the junction held 11 bases outside the gene matches. The CDR3 runs to 15 residues. Germline V gene lookup returns CDR1 SGHAT and CDR2 FQNNGV. Overall study results and limits: Repertoires looked antigen-experienced, with only a slight naive shift after ART. In the period from about 2003 to 2017, blood was collected, possibly under older ART regimens.

At survey level, the immunoSEQ assay was run in its v3.0 version. Assay: immunoSEQ multiplex PCR; the TCRdb copy retains only in-frame clones and omits some. The data hold about 34,000 clones, with 70% to 90% observed a single time. This sequence originates from a woman in her 30s with HIV. Sequencing used unsorted PBMCs, obtained approximately 2.7 years before starting antiretroviral therapy. The gene calls are TRBV11-2 and TRBJ1-5; 7 bases align to TRBD1. The CDR3 loop is CASSLGTDFRQPQHF. CDR3 nucleotide sequence: TGTGCCAGCAGCCTCGGGACAGACTTTAGACAGCCCCAGCATTTT.